This TCR beta chain was captured by sequencing in a study of Ad26.COV2.S vaccination and SARS-CoV-2 variants. This clone occurred once. Libraries were prepared by immunoSEQ multiplex PCR; TCRdb keeps only in-frame clonotypes and omits some of them. In the table there are some 480,000 clones, approximately 90% of which are singletons. Treatment meaning: approximately 18 received Ad26.COV2.S at low or high dose, single or two shots; several received placebo; per-sample allocation not given. Collection of the samples took place on day 63 after the first injection of vaccine or placebo. There are 14 residues in the CDR3. V lost 2 bases to trimming and J lost 4 bases, with 11 bases between them. Germline CDR1 reads ENHRY; CDR2 reads SYGVKD.

This receptor was identified in a person aged 18 to 65 who received the Ad26.COV2.S COVID-19 vaccine or a placebo. This sample comprised peripheral blood, obtained in a trial of Ad26.COV2.S vaccine versus placebo. The rearrangement links TRBV10-3 to TRBJ1-2; D uncertain. Here the CDR3 DNA reads TGTGCCATCAGTGAGGACGGGAATTTCTATGGCTACACCTTC. This sequence encodes CAISEDGNFYGYTF.